This TCR beta chain was identified during a study of early T cells in non-severe SARS-CoV-2 infection. Across the study: Sequencing used unsorted whole-blood bulk RNA, so chains lack pairing.

Attachment of unique molecular identifiers to individual cDNA molecules was performed. TCRdb redid the calling of the 5' RACE reads with MiXCR, one entry per CDR3 protein. The table records tens of thousands of distinct CDR3 sequences, 10% of them present only once. A word on this clonotype: Its antigen is unidentified.

Study conclusions and caveats: Matches to VDJdb favored anti-spike CD8 responses and missed private and CD4 specificities.

Germline V gives CDR1 SGHAT, CDR2 FQNNGV. V lost 0 bases and J 1 base, leaving 10 bases between the germline ends. This CDR3 comprises 15 residues. V gene TRBV11-2 combines with J gene TRBJ2-7; possible D gene TRBD1, 6 bases. This sequence originates from an adult who was a healthcare worker with PCR-confirmed SARS-CoV-2 infection or an uninfected control (not recorded which). Sequences were obtained from whole blood. This CDR3 reads CASSLDGGQSYEQYF. The DNA for the CDR3 is TGTGCCAGCAGCTTAGATGGCGGACAGTCCTACGAGCAGTACTTC.